The 7 T cell receptor beta chains in this list originate from one sample, sequenced in a study of blood T cell repertoires in COVID-19. The protocol was immunoSEQ multiplex PCR, while the TCRdb copy is restricted to in-frame clones and leaves out a portion. This sample yields fewer than 300,000 clones, of which approximately 85% are seen a single time; roughly 4.3% belongs to the top ten. The sample was PBMCs or T cells enriched from blood (not recorded which). The origin of the receptors is a woman in her twenties or thirties who had recovered from COVID-19.

The CDR3 spells CASSFRGQEKNYGYTF. In nucleotides, the CDR3 is TGTGCCAGCAGTTTCCGGGGACAGGAGAAAAACTATGGCTACACCTTC. The chain uses TRBV27 and TRBJ1-2, with TRBD1 matching 8 bases. With V trimmed by 3 bases and J by 2 bases, 8 bases remained unmatched. Germline V CDR1 and CDR2: MNHEY, SMNVEV (reference sequence). The CDR3 is 16 residues long.

J is TRBJ2-5 and V is TRBV5-6, with TRBD2 matching over 14 bases. V shed 5 bases and J 5 bases; nucleotides not matched to a gene: 14. CDR1 is SGHDT and CDR2 is YYEEEE in the germline V gene. This CDR3 has 18 residues. CDR3 amino acids: CASSQKPGLAGVGETQYF. For the CDR3, the DNA is TGTGCCAGCAGTCAAAAACCGGGACTAGCGGGAGTCGGGGAGACCCAGTACTTC.

This chain connects TRBV5-1 to TRBJ1-1; 7 bases line up with TRBD1. The CDR3 sequence is 18 residues long. Germline lookup yields CDR1 SGHRS and CDR2 YFSETQ. V was pared by 3 bases and J by 1 base, with 15 bases of the junction left unmatched. CDR3 sequence reads: CASSSTEQGSMRNTEAFF. CDR3 nucleotides: TGCGCCAGCAGCTCGACGGAACAGGGGTCCATGAGGAACACTGAAGCTTTCTTT.

This clone was detected only a few times. The rearrangement uses TRBV6-5 and TRBJ1-1; D gene uncertain. This CDR3 contains 14 residues. Germline V gene lookup returns CDR1 MNHEY and CDR2 SVGAGI. V shed 7 bases and J shed 0 bases, with 12 bases lying between them. CDR3 DNA sequence: TGTGCCAGCACCAAGCGGGGTCTGAACACTGAAGCTTTCTTT. This translates into CASTKRGLNTEAFF.

The J gene is TRBJ1-1, the V gene TRBV28; D possibly corresponds to TRBD1 (6 bases). Germline loops: CDR1 MDHEN, CDR2 SYDVKM. This CDR3 is built from 16 residues. The germline V and J ends were trimmed by 1 base and 7 bases, with 19 bases remaining between them. The CDR3 here is CASSLLIGPARGEAFF. The CDR3 DNA is TGTGCCAGCAGTTTATTAATAGGACCCGCCAGGGGTGAAGCTTTCTTT.

The CDR3 spells CASSREAREGEAFF. Here the CDR3 DNA reads TGTGCCAGCAGTCGGGAGGCTAGGGAAGGTGAAGCTTTCTTT. This sequence joins TRBV6-5 and TRBJ1-1; the D is unclear. V shed 5 bases and J shed 7 bases, with 17 bases lying between them. The germline gives CDR1 MNHEY, CDR2 SVGAGI. This CDR3 contains 14 residues.

This sequence joins TRBV28 and TRBJ2-7, with 7 bases identical to TRBD2. The germline V gene encodes CDR1 MDHEN and CDR2 SYDVKM. The CDR3 length is 12 residues. The J segment lost 3 bases and the V segment lost 7 bases, leaving 3 bases of the junction unmatched. DNA of the CDR3: TGTGCCAGCAAGGCTAGCGGCTACGAGCAGTACTTC. Protein: CASKASGYEQYF.